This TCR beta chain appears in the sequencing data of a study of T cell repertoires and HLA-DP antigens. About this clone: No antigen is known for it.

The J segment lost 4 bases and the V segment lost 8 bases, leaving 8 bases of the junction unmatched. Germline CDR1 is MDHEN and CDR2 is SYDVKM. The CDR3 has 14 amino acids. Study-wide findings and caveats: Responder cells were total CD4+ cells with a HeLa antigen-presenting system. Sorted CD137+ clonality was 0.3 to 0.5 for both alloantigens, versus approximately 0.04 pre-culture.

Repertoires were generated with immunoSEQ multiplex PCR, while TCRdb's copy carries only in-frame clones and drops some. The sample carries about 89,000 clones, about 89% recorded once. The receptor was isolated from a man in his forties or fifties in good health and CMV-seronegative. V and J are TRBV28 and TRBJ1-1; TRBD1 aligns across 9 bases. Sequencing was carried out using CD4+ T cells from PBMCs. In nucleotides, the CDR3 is TGTGCCAGCCTACAGGGGGCCTTTAGCACTGAAGCTTTCTTT. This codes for CASLQGAFSTEAFF.